These 25 T cell receptor beta chains came from one sample sequenced in a study of CD8 T cells in Susac syndrome. A quantity of about 0.5 to 1 ug RNA underwent reverse transcription using random hexamers. MiXCR, applied by TCRdb to the immunoSEQ multiplex PCR reads, yields one record per CDR3 protein. The data show tens of thousands of distinct CDR3 sequences, roughly 93% seen once. The sequencing input was CD8+ T cells from PBMCs. The receptors originated from a human donor in good health.

V gene TRBV6-5 combines with J gene TRBJ2-2, with TRBD1 matching 10 bases. This CDR3 comprises 14 residues. J lost 3 bases, V lost 6 bases, and 1 base had no gene match. From germline, CDR1 is MNHEY and CDR2 SVGAGI. The CDR3 nucleotides read TGTGCCAGCAGGACAGGGGGCGACACCGGGGAGCTGTTTTTT. It specifies CASRTGGDTGELFF.

The chain joins TRBV27 to TRBJ2-3; no firm D call. The germline V gene encodes CDR1 MNHEY and CDR2 SMNVEV (reference sequence). Trimming cost V 2 bases and J 3 bases, with 6 bases left between them. The CDR3 is made up of 13 amino acids. This CDR3 is CASSLKETDTQYF. As DNA, the CDR3 is TGTGCCAGCAGTTTAAAGGAAACAGATACGCAGTATTTT.

This chain links TRBV27 with TRBJ2-1; 8 nucleotides line up with TRBD2. CDR1 and CDR2 from the germline V gene are MNHEY and SMNVEV (reference sequence). This CDR3 comprises 19 residues. The ends lost 2 bases at V and 5 bases at J; junction bases unmatched: 17. DNA of the CDR3: TGTGCCAGCAGTTTACCGAGTCTAGGCGGGGGGCCCCCACACAATGAGCAGTTCTTC. Translating gives CASSLPSLGGGPPHNEQFF.

The chain recombines TRBV19 with TRBJ2-1, with TRBD2 matching over 11 bases. CDR1 and CDR2 (germline): LNHDA, SQIVND (reference sequence). V gave up 3 bases and J gave up 8 bases; unmatched junction bases: 6. The CDR3 has 15 residues. DNA for the CDR3: TGTGCCAGTAGTATGGCTAGCGGGAGGAGAGATGAGCAGTTCTTC. Translated, it gives CASSMASGRRDEQFF. Drawing the rest from reference TRBV19 and TRBJ2-1, the complete variable domain is DGGITQSPKYLFRKEGQNVTLSCEQNLNHDAMYWYRQDPGQGLRLIYYSQIVNDFQKGDIAEGYSVSREKKESFPLTVTSAQKNPTAFYLCASSMASGRRDEQFFGPGTRLTVL.

The rearrangement links TRBV7-9 to TRBJ1-2, with D uncertain. The germline gives CDR1 SEHNR, CDR2 FQNEAQ (reference sequence). The length of the CDR3 is 13 residues. V was clipped by 1 base and J by 4 bases, with 7 bases between them. The CDR3 bases are TGTGCCAGCAGCTTAGGACTGATCTATGGCTACACCTTC. This translates into CASSLGLIYGYTF.

This rearrangement joins TRBV20-1 to TRBJ1-5; TRBD1 matches 8 bases. The CDR3 consists of 13 residues. Germline trimming cut 5 bases from V and 4 bases from J; bases unmatched to any gene: 4. In germline, CDR1 is DFQATT, CDR2 SNEGSKA (reference sequence). The CDR3 DNA reads TGCAGTGCTCCGACAGGGGTGAATCAGCCCCAGCATTTT. It specifies CSAPTGVNQPQHF.

The count of this clonotype is one. J is TRBJ2-1 and V is TRBV7-2; tentatively, D is TRBD2 (7 bases). Deletions cut 4 bases from V and 9 bases from J, with 13 bases between. Germline assignment: CDR1 SGHTA and CDR2 FQGNSA. The CDR3 extends over 13 amino acids. The CDR3 region is CASSYERGGEQFF. CDR3 DNA sequence: TGTGCCAGCAGCTATGAGAGGGGGGGTGAGCAGTTCTTC.

The rearrangement links TRBV27 to TRBJ2-3; possibly TRBD1 for D (5 bases). Deletions cut 9 bases from V and 2 bases from J, with 12 bases between. The germline CDR1 and CDR2 sequences are MNHEY and SMNVEV (reference sequence). The CDR3 length is 13 residues. Here the CDR3 DNA reads TGTGCCAGTACTGACAGCATCACAGATACGCAGTATTTT. This sequence encodes CASTDSITDTQYF.

The chain has TRBV6-2 or TRBV6-3 and TRBJ2-6; no definite D call. Germline V gene lookup returns CDR1 MNHEY and CDR2 SVGEGT. Trimming took off 2 bases at V and 0 bases at J, with 2 bases between the two ends. There are 14 residues in the CDR3. This CDR3 reads CASSYNSGANVLTF. DNA of the CDR3: TGTGCCAGCAGTTACAACTCTGGGGCCAACGTCCTGACTTTC.

The V and J genes are TRBV5-1 and TRBJ2-1, with 7 bases fitting TRBD1. There are 14 residues in the CDR3. Germline values: CDR1 SGHRS, CDR2 YFSETQ. The V gene end was trimmed by 6 bases and the J gene end by 0 bases; junction bases not matched to a gene: 3. CDR3 DNA: TGCGCCAGCAACCGGGACAGCTCCTACAATGAGCAGTTCTTC. It encodes CASNRDSSYNEQFF.

V is TRBV5-1 and J is TRBJ2-3; D may be TRBD2 (5 bases). V lost 6 bases and J lost 4, with 12 bases in between. The CDR3 loop spans 13 amino acids. Germline loops: CDR1 SGHRS, CDR2 YFSETQ. CDR3 loop: CASMASNPDTQYF. The CDR3 region has the DNA TGCGCCAGCATGGCTAGCAACCCAGATACGCAGTATTTT.

V is TRBV9 and J is TRBJ2-3, with D uncertain. Germline V gene sequence: CDR1 SGDLS, CDR2 YYNGEE. CDR3 length equals 13 residues. V was trimmed by 5 bases and J by 1 base, leaving 8 bases between them. This chain's CDR3 is CASSMLGTDTQYF. The CDR3 DNA reads as TGTGCCAGCAGTATGCTCGGCACAGATACGCAGTATTTT.

The rearrangement uses TRBV27 and TRBJ2-7; D is unresolved. The germline V gene has CDR1 MNHEY and CDR2 SMNVEV (reference sequence). Trimming shortened V by 3 bases and J by 0 bases, and 15 bases separated the two germline ends. The CDR3 covers 16 residues. CDR3 sequence reads: CASSFQGTQSSYEQYF. Written as DNA, the CDR3 is TGTGCCAGCAGTTTTCAAGGCACTCAGAGCTCCTACGAGCAGTACTTC.

V and J are TRBV11-2 and TRBJ2-3; no reliable D call. The germline V gene has CDR1 SGHAT and CDR2 FQNNGV. V was shortened by 5 bases and J by 6 bases, with 3 bases between the two germline ends. This CDR3 contains 10 residues. CDR3 region: CASSIDTQYF. The CDR3 region has the DNA TGTGCCAGCAGCATCGATACGCAGTATTTT.

This rearrangement joins TRBV13 to TRBJ2-1, with D perhaps TRBD2 (5 bases). V lost 2 bases, J lost 6 bases, and 14 bases lay in between. The CDR3 contains 15 residues. CDR1 PRHDT and CDR2 FYEKMQ come from the germline V gene (reference sequence). The CDR3 loop reads CASSLTGSQGNEQFF. The DNA for the CDR3 is TGTGCCAGCAGCTTAACGGGGTCTCAAGGCAATGAGCAGTTCTTC.

The count of this clonotype is one. The chain recombines TRBV4-1 with TRBJ2-7; D may be TRBD1 (6 bases). Trimming cost V 3 bases and J 3 bases, with 12 bases left between them. From germline, CDR1 is MGHRA and CDR2 YSYEKL. The CDR3 extends over 14 amino acids. The CDR3: CASSHKDSVYEQYV. The CDR3 DNA reads as TGCGCCAGCAGCCATAAGGACAGTGTCTACGAGCAGTACGTC.

The chain uses TRBV4-2 and TRBJ1-5, with 7 positions matching TRBD1. Per germline, CDR1 LGHNA and CDR2 YNFKEQ. The CDR3 has 15 residues. J was trimmed by 4 bases and V by 1 base; bases with no gene match: 4. The CDR3 is CASSQGDSLNQPQHF. The CDR3 DNA reads as TGTGCCAGCAGCCAAGGGGACAGTTTAAATCAGCCCCAGCATTTT.

The chain is built from TRBV2 and TRBJ2-1; D is uncertain. CDR1 SNHLY and CDR2 FYNNEI come from the germline V gene. V was trimmed by 2 bases and J by 2 bases, leaving 10 bases between them. The length of the CDR3 is 15 residues. CDR3 region: CASSERTLPYNEQFF. In nucleotides, the CDR3 is TGTGCCAGCAGTGAAAGAACTCTACCCTACAATGAGCAGTTCTTC. Filled out from reference TRBV2 and TRBJ2-1, the complete variable domain reads EPEVTQTPSHQVTQMGQEVILRCVPISNHLYFYWYRQILGQKVEFLVSFYNNEISEKSEIFDDQFSVERPDGSNFTLKIRSTKLEDSAMYFCASSERTLPYNEQFFGPGTRLTVL.

The chain recombines TRBV12-3 or TRBV12-4 with TRBJ1-1; 10 nucleotides agree with TRBD1. J gave up 8 bases and V 6 bases, and 6 bases lay outside the gene matches. CDR3 length equals 13 residues. In nucleotides, the CDR3 is TGTGCCAGCAGCTTGGGACAGGGGAGGGAAGCTTTCTTT. It specifies CASSLGQGREAFF.

The chain joins TRBV24-1 to TRBJ2-2, with 7 bases that match TRBD2. CDR3 length: 18 amino acids. Looked up from germline, CDR1 is KGHDR and CDR2 is SFDVKD. The trim removed 9 bases at V and 0 bases at J, leaving 15 bases unmatched. CDR3 loop: CATGRGTQGFANTGELFF. The CDR3 region has the DNA TGTGCCACCGGGAGGGGTACCCAGGGTTTCGCGAACACCGGGGAGCTGTTTTTT.

The chain has TRBV20-1 and TRBJ2-1; 11 bases agree with TRBD1. V shed 6 bases, J shed 8 bases, and the junction held 12 bases outside the gene matches. The CDR3 consists of 15 residues. Germline V CDR1 and CDR2: DFQATT, SNEGSKA (reference sequence). The CDR3 sequence: CSADNLDRGRDEQFF. The CDR3 bases are TGCAGTGCAGACAATCTGGACAGGGGGCGGGATGAGCAGTTCTTC.

The genes are TRBV2 and TRBJ2-1, with D unclear. Germline V lookup: CDR1 SNHLY, CDR2 FYNNEI. This CDR3 comprises 11 residues. Trimming shortened V by 8 bases and J by 15 bases, and 17 bases separated the two germline ends. Here the CDR3 DNA reads TGTGCCAGCCTGTGGCAGTTTAAGGCGTTCTTC. This sequence encodes CASLWQFKAFF.

The chain recombines TRBV20-1 with TRBJ2-7; 9 nucleotides match TRBD1. V lost 6 bases and J lost 4; bases outside the gene matches: 10. Germline V gives CDR1 DFQATT, CDR2 SNEGSKA (reference sequence). This CDR3 comprises 14 residues. Here the CDR3 DNA reads TGCAGTGCAACCGGACAGGGGATTGTATACGAGCAGTACTTC. It is translated as CSATGQGIVYEQYF.

The chain has TRBV13 and TRBJ2-7; D is perhaps TRBD2 (6 bases). CDR1 and CDR2 (germline): PRHDT, FYEKMQ (reference sequence). Trimming cost V 5 bases and J 3 bases, with 20 bases left between them. CDR3 length equals 16 residues. Here the CDR3 DNA reads TGTGCCAGCAGCCCCACCCAGGAGGGTGGCGTCTACGAGCAGTACTTC. It codes for CASSPTQEGGVYEQYF.

This chain links TRBV5-4 with TRBJ2-1, with D unresolved. The germline CDR1 and CDR2 sequences are SGHNT and YYREEE (reference sequence). The CDR3 runs 16 residues. Trimming took 2 bases from V and 5 from J, leaving 17 bases between them. CDR3 sequence (DNA): TGTGCCAGCAGCTTTTCGACGGTTAGGAACGACAATGAGCAGTTCTTC. It encodes CASSFSTVRNDNEQFF.